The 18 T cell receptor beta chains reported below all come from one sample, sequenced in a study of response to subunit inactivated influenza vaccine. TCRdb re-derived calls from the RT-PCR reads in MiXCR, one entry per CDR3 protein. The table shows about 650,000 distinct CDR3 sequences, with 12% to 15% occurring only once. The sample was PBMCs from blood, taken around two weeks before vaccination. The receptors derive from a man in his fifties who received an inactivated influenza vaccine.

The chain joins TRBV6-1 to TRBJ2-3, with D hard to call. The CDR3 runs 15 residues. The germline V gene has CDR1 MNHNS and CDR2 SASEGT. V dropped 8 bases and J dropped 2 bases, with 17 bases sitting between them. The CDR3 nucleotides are TGTGCCAGCCTTACCCGGAACCCGACCACAGATACGCAGTATTTT. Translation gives CASLTRNPTTDTQYF.

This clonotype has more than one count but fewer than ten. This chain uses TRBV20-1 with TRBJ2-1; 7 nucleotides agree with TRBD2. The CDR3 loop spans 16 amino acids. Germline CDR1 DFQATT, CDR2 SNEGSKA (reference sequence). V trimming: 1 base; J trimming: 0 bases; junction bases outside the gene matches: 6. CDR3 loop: CSARALALSSYNEQFF. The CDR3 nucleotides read TGCAGTGCTAGAGCACTAGCGCTGAGCTCCTACAATGAGCAGTTCTTC.

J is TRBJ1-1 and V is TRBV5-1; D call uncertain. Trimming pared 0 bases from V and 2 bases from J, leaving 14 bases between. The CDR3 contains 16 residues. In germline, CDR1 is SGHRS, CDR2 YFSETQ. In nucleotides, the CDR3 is TGCGCCAGCAGCTTGGACCCCGGGATACCAAACACTGAAGCTTTCTTT. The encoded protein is CASSLDPGIPNTEAFF.

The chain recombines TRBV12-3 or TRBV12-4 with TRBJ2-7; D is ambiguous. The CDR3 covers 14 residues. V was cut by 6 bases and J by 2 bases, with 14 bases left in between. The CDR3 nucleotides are TGTGCCAGCAGCCACCTCTCATCAGCCTACGAGCAGTACTTC. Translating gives CASSHLSSAYEQYF.

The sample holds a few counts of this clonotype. The CDR3 loop is CASSPGTPPGRYF. The CDR3 DNA sequence: TGTGCCAGCAGTCCAGGGACCCCTCCTGGAAGATATTTT. The chain is built from TRBV12-3 or TRBV12-4 and TRBJ2-3, with D perhaps being TRBD1 or TRBD2 (5 bases each). The germline V and J ends were trimmed by 5 bases and 15 bases, with 21 bases remaining between them. The CDR3 is 13 amino acids.

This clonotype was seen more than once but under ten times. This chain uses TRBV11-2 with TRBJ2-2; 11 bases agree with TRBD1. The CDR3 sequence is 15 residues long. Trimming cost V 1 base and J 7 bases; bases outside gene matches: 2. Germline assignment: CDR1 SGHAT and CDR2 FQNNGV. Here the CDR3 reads CASSLAGQGVGELFF. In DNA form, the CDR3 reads TGTGCCAGCAGCTTAGCGGGACAGGGGGTCGGGGAGCTGTTTTTT.

The CDR3 reads CASSQVTPLAKNIQYF. CDR3 bases: TGCGCCAGCAGCCAAGTGACACCGCTAGCCAAAAACATTCAGTACTTC. The chain uses TRBV4-3 and TRBJ2-4; D remains unclear. The CDR3 has 16 amino acids. The V gene lost 1 base and the J gene lost 0 bases, with 10 bases spanning the gap. CDR1 LGHNA and CDR2 YSLEER come from the germline V gene.

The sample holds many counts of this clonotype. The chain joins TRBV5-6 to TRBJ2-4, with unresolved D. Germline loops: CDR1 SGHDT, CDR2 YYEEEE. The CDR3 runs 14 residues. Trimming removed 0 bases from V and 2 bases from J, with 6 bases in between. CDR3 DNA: TGTGCCAGCAGCTTGGCCGTTTCCAAAAACATTCAGTACTTC. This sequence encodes CASSLAVSKNIQYF. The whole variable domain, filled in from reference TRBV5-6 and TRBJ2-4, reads DAGVTQSPTHLIKTRGQQVTLRCSPKSGHDTVSWYQQALGQGPQFIFQYYEEEERQRGNFPDRFSGHQFPNYSSELNVNALLLGDSALYLCASSLAVSKNIQYFGAGTRLSVL.

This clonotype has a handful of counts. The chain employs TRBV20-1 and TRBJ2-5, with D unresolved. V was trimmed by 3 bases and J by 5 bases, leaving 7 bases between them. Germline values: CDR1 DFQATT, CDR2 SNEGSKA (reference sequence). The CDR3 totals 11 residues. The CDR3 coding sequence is TGCAGTGCTAGTTTGGAGGAGACCCAGTACTTC. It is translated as CSASLEETQYF.

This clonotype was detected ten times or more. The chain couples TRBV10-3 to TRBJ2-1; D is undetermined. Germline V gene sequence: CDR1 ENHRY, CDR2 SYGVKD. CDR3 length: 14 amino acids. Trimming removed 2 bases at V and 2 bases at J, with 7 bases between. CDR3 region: CAISEDRAYNEQFF. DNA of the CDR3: TGTGCCATCAGTGAGGACCGCGCCTACAATGAGCAGTTCTTC.

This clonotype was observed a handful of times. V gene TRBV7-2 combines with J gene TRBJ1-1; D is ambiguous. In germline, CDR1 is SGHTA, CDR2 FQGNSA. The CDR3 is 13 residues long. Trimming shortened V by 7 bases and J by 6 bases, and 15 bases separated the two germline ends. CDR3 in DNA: TGTGCCAGCACCAATAACGCCGGCGCTGAAGCTTTCTTT. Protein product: CASTNNAGAEAFF. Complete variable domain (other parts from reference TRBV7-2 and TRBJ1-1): GAGVSQSPSNKVTEKGKDVELRCDPISGHTALYWYRQSLGQGLEFLIYFQGNSAPDKSGLPSDRFSAERTGGSVSTLTIQRTQQEDSAVYLCASTNNAGAEAFFGQGTRLTVV.

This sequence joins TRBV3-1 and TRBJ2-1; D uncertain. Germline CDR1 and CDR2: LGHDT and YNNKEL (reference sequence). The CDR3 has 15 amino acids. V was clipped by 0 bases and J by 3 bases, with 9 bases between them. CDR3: CASSQDLTDYNEQFF. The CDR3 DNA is TGTGCCAGCAGCCAAGATCTGACGGACTACAATGAGCAGTTCTTC.

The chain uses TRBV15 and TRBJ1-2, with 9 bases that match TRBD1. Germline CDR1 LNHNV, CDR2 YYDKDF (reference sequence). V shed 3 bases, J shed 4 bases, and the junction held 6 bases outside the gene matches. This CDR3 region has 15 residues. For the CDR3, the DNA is TGTGCCACCAGCAGTGGGACAGGGAGACTCTATGGCTACACCTTC. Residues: CATSSGTGRLYGYTF.

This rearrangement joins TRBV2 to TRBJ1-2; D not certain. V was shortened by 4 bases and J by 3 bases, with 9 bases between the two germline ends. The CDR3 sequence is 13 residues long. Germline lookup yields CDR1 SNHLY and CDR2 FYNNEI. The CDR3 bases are TGTGCCAGCAGTGGTAGCCTCTACTATGGCTACACCTTC. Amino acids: CASSGSLYYGYTF.

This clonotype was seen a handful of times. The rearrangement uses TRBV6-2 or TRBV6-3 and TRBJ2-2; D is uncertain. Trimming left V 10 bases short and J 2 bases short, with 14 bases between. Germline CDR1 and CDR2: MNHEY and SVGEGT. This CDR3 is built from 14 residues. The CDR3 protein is CATLLAANTGELFF. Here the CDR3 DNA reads TGTGCCACCCTCTTGGCAGCCAACACCGGGGAGCTGTTTTTT.

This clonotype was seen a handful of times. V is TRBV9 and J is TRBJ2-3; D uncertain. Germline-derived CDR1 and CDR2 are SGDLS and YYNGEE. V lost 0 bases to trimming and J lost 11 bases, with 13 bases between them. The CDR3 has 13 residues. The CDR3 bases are TGTGCCAGCAGCGTAGCGGCAGCCCCCCGGCAGTATTTT. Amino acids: CASSVAAAPRQYF. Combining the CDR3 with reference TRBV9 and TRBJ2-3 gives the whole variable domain DSGVTQTPKHLITATGQRVTLRCSPRSGDLSVYWYQQSLDQGLQFLIQYYNGEERAKGNILERFSAQQFPDLHSELNLSSLELGDSALYFCASSVAAAPRQYFGPGTRLTVL.

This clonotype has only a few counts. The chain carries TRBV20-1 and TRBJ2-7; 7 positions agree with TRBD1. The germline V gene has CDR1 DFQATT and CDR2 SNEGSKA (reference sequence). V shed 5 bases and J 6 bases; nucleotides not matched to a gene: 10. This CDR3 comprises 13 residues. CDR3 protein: CSAWGTVGREQYF. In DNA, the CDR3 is TGCAGTGCTTGGGGGACAGTCGGGCGCGAGCAGTACTTC.

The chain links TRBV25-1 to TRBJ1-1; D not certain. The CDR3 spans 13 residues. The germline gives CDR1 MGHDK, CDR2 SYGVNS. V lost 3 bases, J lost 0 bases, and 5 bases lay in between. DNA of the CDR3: TGTGCCAGCAGTGATTTAGTGAACACTGAAGCTTTCTTT. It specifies CASSDLVNTEAFF.